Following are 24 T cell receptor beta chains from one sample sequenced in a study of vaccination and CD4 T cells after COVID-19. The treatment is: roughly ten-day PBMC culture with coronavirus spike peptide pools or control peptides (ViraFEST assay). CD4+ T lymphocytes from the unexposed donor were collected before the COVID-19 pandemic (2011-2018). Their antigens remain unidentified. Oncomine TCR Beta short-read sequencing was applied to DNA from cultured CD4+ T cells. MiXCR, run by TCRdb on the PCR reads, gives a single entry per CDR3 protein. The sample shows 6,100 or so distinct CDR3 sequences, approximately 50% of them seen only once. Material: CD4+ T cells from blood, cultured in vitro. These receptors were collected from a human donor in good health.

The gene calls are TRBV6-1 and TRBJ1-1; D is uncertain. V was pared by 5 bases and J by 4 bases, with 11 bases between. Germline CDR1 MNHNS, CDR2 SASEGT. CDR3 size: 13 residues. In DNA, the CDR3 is TGTGCCAGCAGTCTTAGTTGGAGCACTGAAGCTTTCTTT. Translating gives CASSLSWSTEAFF.

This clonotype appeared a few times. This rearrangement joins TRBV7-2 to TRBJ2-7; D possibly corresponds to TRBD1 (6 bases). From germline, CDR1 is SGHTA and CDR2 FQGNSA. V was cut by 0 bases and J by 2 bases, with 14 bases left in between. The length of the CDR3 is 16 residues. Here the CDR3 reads CASSLAPPGAAYEQYF. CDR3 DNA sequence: TGTGCCAGCAGCTTAGCTCCCCCAGGGGCCGCCTACGAGCAGTACTTC.

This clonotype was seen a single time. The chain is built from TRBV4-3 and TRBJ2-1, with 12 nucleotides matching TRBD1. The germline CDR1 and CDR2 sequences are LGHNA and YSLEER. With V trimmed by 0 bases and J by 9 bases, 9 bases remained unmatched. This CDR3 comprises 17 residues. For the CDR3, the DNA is TGCGCCAGCAGCCAAGAAACGGTGGGGACAGGGGGCCTTGAGCAGTTCTTC. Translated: CASSQETVGTGGLEQFF.

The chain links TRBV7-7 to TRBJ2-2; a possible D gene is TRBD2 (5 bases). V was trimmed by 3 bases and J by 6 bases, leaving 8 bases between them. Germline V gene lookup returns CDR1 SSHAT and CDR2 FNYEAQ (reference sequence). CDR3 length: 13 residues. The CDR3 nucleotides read TGTGCCAGCAGCTTTGAGGAGGCCGGGGAGCTGTTTTTT. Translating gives CASSFEEAGELFF.

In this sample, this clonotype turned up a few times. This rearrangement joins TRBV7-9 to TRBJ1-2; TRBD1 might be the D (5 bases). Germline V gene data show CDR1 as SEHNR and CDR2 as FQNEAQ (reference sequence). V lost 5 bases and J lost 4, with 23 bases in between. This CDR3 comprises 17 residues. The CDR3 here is CASSPPGWQGGTYGYTF. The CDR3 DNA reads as TGTGCCAGCAGCCCCCCCGGGTGGCAGGGAGGGACCTATGGCTACACCTTC.

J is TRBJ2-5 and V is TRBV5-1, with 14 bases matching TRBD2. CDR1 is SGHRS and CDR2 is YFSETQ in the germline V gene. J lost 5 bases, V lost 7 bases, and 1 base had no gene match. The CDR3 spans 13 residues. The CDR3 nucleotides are TGCGCCAGCGGACTAGCGGGAGGTGAGACCCAGTACTTC. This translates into CASGLAGGETQYF.

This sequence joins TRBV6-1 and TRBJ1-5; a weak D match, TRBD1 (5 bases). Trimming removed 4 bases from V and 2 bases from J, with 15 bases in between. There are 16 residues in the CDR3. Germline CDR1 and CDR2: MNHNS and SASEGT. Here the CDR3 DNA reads TGTGCCAGCAGTGTGACGAGGAGGGGACGCAATCAGCCCCAGCATTTT. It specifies CASSVTRRGRNQPQHF.

CDR3 amino acids: CASSLAGLPLLGNTIYF. DNA of the CDR3: TGTGCCAGCAGCTTAGCAGGGTTACCCTTGCTAGGAAACACCATATATTTT. The chain combines TRBV7-6 with TRBJ1-3; D is undetermined. V lost 0 bases to trimming and J lost 4 bases, with 16 bases between them. Germline V gene sequence: CDR1 SGHVS, CDR2 FNYEAQ. The CDR3 consists of 17 residues. The full variable domain, with the rest looked up from reference TRBV7-6 and TRBJ1-3, is GAGVSQSPRYKVTKRGQDVALRCDPISGHVSLYWYRQALGQGPEFLTYFNYEAQQDKSGLPNDRFSAERPEGSISTLTIQRTEQRDSAMYRCASSLAGLPLLGNTIYFGEGSWLTVV.

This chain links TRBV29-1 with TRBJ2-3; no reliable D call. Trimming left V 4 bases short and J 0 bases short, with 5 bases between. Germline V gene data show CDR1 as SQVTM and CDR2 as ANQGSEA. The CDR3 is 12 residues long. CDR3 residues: CSVGPSTDTQYF. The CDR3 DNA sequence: TGCAGCGTTGGGCCTAGCACAGATACGCAGTATTTT.

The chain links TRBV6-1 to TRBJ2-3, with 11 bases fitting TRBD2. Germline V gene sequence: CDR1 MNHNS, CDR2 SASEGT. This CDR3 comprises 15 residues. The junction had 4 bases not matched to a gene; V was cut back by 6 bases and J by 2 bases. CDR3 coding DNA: TGTGCCAGCAGCGTACTAGCGGGAGACACAGATACGCAGTATTTT. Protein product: CASSVLAGDTDTQYF.

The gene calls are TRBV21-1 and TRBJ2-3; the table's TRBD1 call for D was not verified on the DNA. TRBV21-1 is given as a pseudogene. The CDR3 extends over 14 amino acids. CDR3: CASSNRQGTDTQYF. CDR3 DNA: TGTGCCAGCAGCAACAGACAGGGAACAGATACGCAGTATTTT.

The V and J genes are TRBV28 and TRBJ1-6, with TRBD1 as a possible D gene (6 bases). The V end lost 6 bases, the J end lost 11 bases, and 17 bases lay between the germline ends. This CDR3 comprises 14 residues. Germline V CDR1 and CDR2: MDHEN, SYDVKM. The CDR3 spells CASRPGQSTPPLHF. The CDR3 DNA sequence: TGTGCCAGCAGGCCGGGACAATCGACACCACCCCTCCACTTT.

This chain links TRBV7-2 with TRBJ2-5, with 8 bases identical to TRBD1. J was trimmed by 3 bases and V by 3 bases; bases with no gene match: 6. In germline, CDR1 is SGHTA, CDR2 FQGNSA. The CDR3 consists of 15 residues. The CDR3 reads CASSFPGGAEETQYF. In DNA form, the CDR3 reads TGTGCCAGCAGCTTCCCAGGGGGCGCAGAAGAGACCCAGTACTTC.

CDR3 loop: CASSPTGMRGYTF. The CDR3, as DNA: TGTGCCAGCAGCCCGACAGGGATGAGAGGCTACACCTTC. V usage is TRBV7-2 and J usage is TRBJ1-2; 7 bases are shared with TRBD1. Trimming cost V 5 bases and J 8 bases; bases outside gene matches: 8. In germline, CDR1 is SGHTA, CDR2 FQGNSA. The CDR3 contains 13 residues. The full variable domain, its missing parts supplied by reference TRBV7-2 and TRBJ1-2, is GAGVSQSPSNKVTEKGKDVELRCDPISGHTALYWYRQSLGQGLEFLIYFQGNSAPDKSGLPSDRFSAERTGGSVSTLTIQRTQQEDSAVYLCASSPTGMRGYTFGSGTRLTVV.

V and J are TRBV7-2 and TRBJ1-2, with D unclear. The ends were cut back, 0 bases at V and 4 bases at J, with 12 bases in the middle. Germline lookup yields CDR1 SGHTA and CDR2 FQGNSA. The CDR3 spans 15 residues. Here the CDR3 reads CASSLAATITYGYTF. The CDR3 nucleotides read TGTGCCAGCAGCTTAGCGGCGACTATTACCTATGGCTACACCTTC.

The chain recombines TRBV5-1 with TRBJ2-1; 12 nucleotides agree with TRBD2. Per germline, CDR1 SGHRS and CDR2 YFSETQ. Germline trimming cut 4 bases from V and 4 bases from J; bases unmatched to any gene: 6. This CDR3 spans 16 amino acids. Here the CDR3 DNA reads TGCGCCAGCAGCATGGGACTAGCGGGTTTTTACAATGAGCAGTTCTTC. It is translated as CASSMGLAGFYNEQFF.

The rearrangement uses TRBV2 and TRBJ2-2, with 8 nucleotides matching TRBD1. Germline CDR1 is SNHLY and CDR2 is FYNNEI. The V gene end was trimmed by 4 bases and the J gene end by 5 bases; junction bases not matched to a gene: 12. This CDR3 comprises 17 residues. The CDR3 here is CASSVGRGHFGTGELFF. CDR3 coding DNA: TGTGCCAGCAGTGTGGGCAGGGGGCATTTTGGGACCGGGGAGCTGTTTTTT.

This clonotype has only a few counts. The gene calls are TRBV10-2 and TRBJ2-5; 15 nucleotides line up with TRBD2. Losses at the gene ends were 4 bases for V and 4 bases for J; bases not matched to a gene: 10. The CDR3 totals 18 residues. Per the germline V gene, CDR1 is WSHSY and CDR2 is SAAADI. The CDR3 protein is CASSAGLAGGLSRETQYF. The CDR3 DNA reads TGCGCCAGCAGTGCGGGACTAGCGGGGGGCCTTTCACGAGAGACCCAGTACTTC.

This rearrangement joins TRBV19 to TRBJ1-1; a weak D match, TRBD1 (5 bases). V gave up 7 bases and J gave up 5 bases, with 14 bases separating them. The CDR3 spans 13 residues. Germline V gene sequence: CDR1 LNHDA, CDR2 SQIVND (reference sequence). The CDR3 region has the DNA TGTGCCAGTACGGAAGGGGCGCGTACTGAAGCTTTCTTT. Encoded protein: CASTEGARTEAFF.

This CDR3 reads CASSLDRFRGVSNQPQHF. In DNA form, the CDR3 reads TGTGCCAGCAGCTTAGATAGGTTCAGGGGTGTTAGCAATCAGCCCCAGCATTTT. The V call is TRBV7-9, the J call TRBJ1-5; TRBD1 is a possible D gene (6 bases). The germline CDR1 and CDR2 sequences are SEHNR and FQNEAQ (reference sequence). Between the trimmed V and J ends, which lost 1 base and 0 bases, there was a span of 16 bases. The CDR3 consists of 18 residues.

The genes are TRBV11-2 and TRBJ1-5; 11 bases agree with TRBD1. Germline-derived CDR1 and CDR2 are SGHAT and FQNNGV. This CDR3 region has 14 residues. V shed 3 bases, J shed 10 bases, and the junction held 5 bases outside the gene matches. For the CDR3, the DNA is TGTGCCAGCAGCTTTCGGGACAGGGGGACACCCCAGCATTTT. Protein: CASSFRDRGTPQHF.

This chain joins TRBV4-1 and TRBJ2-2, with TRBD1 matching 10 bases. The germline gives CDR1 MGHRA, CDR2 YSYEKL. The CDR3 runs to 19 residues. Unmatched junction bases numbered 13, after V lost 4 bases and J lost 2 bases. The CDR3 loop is CASSPNLAGTGVNTGELFF. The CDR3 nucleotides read TGCGCCAGCAGCCCTAACTTGGCCGGGACAGGGGTTAACACCGGGGAGCTGTTTTTT.

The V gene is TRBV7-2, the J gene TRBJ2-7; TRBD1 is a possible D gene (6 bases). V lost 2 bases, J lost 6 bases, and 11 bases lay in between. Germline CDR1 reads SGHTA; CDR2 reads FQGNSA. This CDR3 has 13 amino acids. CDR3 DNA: TGTGCCAGCAGCTTATTGACAGGCAGCGAGCAGTACTTC. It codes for CASSLLTGSEQYF. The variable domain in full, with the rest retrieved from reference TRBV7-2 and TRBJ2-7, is GAGVSQSPSNKVTEKGKDVELRCDPISGHTALYWYRQSLGQGLEFLIYFQGNSAPDKSGLPSDRFSAERTGGSVSTLTIQRTQQEDSAVYLCASSLLTGSEQYFGPGTRLTVT.

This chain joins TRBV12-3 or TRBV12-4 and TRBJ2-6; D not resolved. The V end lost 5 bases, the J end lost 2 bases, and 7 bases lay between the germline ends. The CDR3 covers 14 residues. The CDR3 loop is CASSLMTGANVLTF. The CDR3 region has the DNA TGTGCCAGCAGTCTTATGACTGGGGCCAACGTCCTGACTTTC.